Detailed here is one T cell receptor (beta chain). Negative isolation was applied to CD8+ and CD4+ T cells, and FACS enrichment was applied to TEMRA cells. This record belongs to a study of CD8 T cells in Susac syndrome. Trimming shortened V by 6 bases and J by 5 bases, and 22 bases separated the two germline ends. The CDR3 has 15 residues. Germline-derived CDR1 and CDR2 are SQVTM and ANQGSEA. An input of about 0.5 to 1 ug of RNA was subjected to reverse transcription using random hexamers. Across 54 Vbeta and 13 Jbeta, TCR beta CDR3 was amplified with immunoSEQ multiplex PCR. TCRdb processed the immunoSEQ multiplex PCR reads anew with MiXCR; each CDR3 protein has one entry. Of around 180,000 distinct CDR3 sequences detected, roughly 92% appear once; the ten largest clones hold 0.09% to 0.095%.

The chain uses TRBV29-1 and TRBJ1-1; no clear D gene. Sequencing used CD4+ T cells from PBMCs. The TCR originated in a human donor with multiple sclerosis. This chain's CDR3 is CSVTGRYTDRTEAFF. In DNA form, the CDR3 reads TGCAGCGTGACCGGGCGCTACACCGACCGAACTGAAGCTTTCTTT.